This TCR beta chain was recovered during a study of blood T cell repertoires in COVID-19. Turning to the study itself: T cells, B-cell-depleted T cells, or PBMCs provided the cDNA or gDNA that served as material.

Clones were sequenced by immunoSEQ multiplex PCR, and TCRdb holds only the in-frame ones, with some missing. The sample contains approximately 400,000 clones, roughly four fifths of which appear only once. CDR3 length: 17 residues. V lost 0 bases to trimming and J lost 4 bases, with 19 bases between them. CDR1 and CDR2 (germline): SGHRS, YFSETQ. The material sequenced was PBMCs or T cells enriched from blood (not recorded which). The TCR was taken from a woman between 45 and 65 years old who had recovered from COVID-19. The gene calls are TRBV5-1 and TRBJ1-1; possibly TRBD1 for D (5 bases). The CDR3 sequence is CASSLAKMGGPGTEAFF. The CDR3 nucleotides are TGCGCCAGCAGCTTGGCCAAGATGGGGGGTCCGGGCACTGAAGCTTTCTTT.